One T cell receptor (beta chain) is described in this entry. The data are from a study of early T cells in non-severe SARS-CoV-2 infection. Per germline, CDR1 LGHDT and CDR2 YNNKEL (reference sequence). The ends were cut back, 0 bases at V and 6 bases at J, with 14 bases in the middle. The CDR3 has 16 amino acids. Individual cDNA molecules received unique molecular identifiers during library preparation. Each CDR3 protein is one row after TCRdb ran MiXCR on the 5' RACE reads. Here the sample spans 70,000 to 75,000 distinct CDR3 sequences, 9.5% to 15% being singletons. The sequencing input was whole blood. The chain joins TRBV3-1 to TRBJ2-2, with D possibly being TRBD2 (6 bases). This receptor was obtained from an adult who was a healthcare worker with PCR-confirmed SARS-CoV-2 infection or an uninfected control (not recorded which). The CDR3 region has the DNA TGTGCCAGCAGCCAAGATGGCGGGGCGCCGTCCGGGGAGCTGTTTTTT. It yields the protein CASSQDGGAPSGELFF. The full variable domain, completed using reference TRBV3-1 and TRBJ2-2, is DTAVSQTPKYLVTQMGNDKSIKCEQNLGHDTMYWYKQDSKKFLKIMFSYNNKELIINETVPNRFSPKSPDKAHLNLHINSLELGDSAVYFCASSQDGGAPSGELFFGEGSRLTVL.